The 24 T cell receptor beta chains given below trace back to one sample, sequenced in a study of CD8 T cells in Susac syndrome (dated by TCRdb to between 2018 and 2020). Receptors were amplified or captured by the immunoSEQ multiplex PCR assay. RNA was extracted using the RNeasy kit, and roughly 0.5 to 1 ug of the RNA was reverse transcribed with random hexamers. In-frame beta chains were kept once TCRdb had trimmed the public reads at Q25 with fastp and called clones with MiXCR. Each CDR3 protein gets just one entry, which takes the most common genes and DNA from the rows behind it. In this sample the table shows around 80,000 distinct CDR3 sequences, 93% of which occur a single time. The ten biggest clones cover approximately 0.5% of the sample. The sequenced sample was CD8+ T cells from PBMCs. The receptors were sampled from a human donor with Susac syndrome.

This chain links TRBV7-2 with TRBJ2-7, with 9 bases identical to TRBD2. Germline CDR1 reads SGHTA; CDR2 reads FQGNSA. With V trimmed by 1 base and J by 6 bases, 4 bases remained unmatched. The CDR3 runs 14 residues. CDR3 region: CASSLGSGGTEQYF. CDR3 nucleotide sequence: TGTGCCAGCAGCTTAGGTAGCGGGGGAACCGAGCAGTACTTC.

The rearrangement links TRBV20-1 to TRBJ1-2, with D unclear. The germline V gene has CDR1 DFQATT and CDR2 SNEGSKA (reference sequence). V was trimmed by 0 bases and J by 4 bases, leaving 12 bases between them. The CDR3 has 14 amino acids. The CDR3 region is CSAREQERVYGYTF. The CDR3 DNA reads TGCAGTGCTAGAGAGCAGGAGAGGGTCTATGGCTACACCTTC.

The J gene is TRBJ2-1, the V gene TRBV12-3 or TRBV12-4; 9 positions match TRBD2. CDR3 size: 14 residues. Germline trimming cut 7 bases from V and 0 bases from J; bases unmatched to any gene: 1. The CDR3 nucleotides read TGTGCCAGCATGCGGGGGGGCTCCTACAATGAGCAGTTCTTC. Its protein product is CASMRGGSYNEQFF.

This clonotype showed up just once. CDR3 sequence: CASSLASGGLLEQYF. The CDR3 DNA is TGCGCCAGCAGCCTTGCTTCCGGGGGTTTATTGGAGCAGTACTTC. V gene TRBV4-1 combines with J gene TRBJ2-7; D may be TRBD2 (6 bases). V lost 4 bases and J lost 7, with 20 bases in between. CDR3 length: 15 amino acids. The germline V gene has CDR1 MGHRA and CDR2 YSYEKL.

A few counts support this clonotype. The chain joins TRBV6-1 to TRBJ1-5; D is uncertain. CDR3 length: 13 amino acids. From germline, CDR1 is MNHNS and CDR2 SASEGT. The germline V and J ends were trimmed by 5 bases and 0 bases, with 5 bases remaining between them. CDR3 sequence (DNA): TGTGCCAGCAGTAGGCGTAGCAATCAGCCCCAGCATTTT. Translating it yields CASSRRSNQPQHF.

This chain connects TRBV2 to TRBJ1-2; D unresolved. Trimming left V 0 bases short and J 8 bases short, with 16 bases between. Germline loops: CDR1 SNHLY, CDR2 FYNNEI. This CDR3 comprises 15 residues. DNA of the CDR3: TGTGCCAGCAGTGAAGCGGAAGGGAGGGTGGAGGGCTACACCTTC. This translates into CASSEAEGRVEGYTF.

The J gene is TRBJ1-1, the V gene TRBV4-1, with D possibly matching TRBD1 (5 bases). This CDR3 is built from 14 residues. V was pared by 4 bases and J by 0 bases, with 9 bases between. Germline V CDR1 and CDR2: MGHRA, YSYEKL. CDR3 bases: TGCGCCAGCAGCCCGGGGGACGTGAACACTGAAGCTTTCTTT. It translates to CASSPGDVNTEAFF.

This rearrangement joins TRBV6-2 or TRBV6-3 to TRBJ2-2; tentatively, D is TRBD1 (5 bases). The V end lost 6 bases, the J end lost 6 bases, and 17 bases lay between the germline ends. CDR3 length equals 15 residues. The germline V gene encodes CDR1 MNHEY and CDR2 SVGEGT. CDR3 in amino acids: CASSLRTSRAGELFF. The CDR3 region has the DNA TGTGCCAGCAGCCTTCGGACAAGTAGGGCCGGGGAGCTGTTTTTT.

This CDR3 is CASDRSNYEQYF. The DNA of the CDR3 is TGTGCCTCGGACAGGAGCAACTACGAGCAGTACTTC. The rearrangement uses TRBV30 and TRBJ2-7, with 7 bases identical to TRBD1. V gave up 7 bases and J gave up 3 bases; unmatched junction bases: 6. Germline V lookup: CDR1 GTSNPN, CDR2 SVGIG (reference sequence). This CDR3 contains 12 residues.

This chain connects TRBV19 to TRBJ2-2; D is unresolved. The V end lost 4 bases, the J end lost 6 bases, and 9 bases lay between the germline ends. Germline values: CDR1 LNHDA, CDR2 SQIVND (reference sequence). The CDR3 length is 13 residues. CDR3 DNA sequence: TGTGCCAGTAGTAACGCGGTATCCGGGGAGCTGTTTTTT. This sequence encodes CASSNAVSGELFF.

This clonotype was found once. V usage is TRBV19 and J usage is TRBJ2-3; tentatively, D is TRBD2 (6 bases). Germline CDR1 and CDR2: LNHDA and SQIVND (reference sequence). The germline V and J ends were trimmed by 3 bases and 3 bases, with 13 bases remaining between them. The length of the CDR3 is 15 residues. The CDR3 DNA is TGTGCCAGTAGTATGGGTTCTGCGGGGACAGATACGCAGTATTTT. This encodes CASSMGSAGTDTQYF.

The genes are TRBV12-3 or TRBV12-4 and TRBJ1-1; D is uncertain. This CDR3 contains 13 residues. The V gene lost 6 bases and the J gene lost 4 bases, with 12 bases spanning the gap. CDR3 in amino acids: CASRRLRVTEAFF. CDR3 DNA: TGTGCCAGCAGGCGCCTCCGGGTCACTGAAGCTTTCTTT.

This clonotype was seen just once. CDR3: CASSFSGGAVGEQFF. CDR3 bases: TGTGCCAGCAGCTTTAGCGGGGGGGCCGTTGGTGAGCAGTTCTTC. The chain links TRBV7-3 to TRBJ2-1; 11 bases match TRBD2. Looked up from germline, CDR1 is SGHTA and CDR2 is FQGTGA. V trimming: 3 bases; J trimming: 9 bases; junction bases outside the gene matches: 7. The CDR3 consists of 15 residues.

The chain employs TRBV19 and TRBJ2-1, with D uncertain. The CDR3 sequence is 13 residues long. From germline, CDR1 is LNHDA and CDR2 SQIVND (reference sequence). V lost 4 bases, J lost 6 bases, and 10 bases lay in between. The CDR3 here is CASSKSFINEQFF. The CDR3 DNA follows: TGTGCCAGTAGTAAGAGCTTCATCAATGAGCAGTTCTTC.

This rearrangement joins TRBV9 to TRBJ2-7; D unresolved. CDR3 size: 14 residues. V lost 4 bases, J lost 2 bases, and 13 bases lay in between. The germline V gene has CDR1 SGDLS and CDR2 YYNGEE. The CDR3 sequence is CASSLRGETYEQYF. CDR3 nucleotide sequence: TGTGCCAGCAGCCTTCGAGGTGAGACCTACGAGCAGTACTTC.

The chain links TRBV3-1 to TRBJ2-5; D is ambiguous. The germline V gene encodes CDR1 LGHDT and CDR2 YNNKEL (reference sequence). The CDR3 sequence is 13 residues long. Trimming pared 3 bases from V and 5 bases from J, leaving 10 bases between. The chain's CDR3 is CASSQAERETQYF. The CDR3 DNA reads TGTGCCAGCAGCCAGGCGGAACGGGAGACCCAGTACTTC.

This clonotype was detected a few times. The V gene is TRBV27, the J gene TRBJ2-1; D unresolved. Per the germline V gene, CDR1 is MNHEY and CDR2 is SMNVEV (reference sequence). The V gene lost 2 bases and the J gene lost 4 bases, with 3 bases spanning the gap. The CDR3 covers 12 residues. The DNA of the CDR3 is TGTGCCAGCAGTTTACCTTACAATGAGCAGTTCTTC. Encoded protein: CASSLPYNEQFF.

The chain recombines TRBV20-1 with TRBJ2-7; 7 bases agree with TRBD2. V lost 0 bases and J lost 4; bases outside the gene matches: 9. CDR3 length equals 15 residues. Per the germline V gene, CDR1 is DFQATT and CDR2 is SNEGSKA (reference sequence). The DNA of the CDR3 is TGCAGTGCTAGAGATCGCGCGGGAGCTTTTTACGAGCAGTACTTC. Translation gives CSARDRAGAFYEQYF.

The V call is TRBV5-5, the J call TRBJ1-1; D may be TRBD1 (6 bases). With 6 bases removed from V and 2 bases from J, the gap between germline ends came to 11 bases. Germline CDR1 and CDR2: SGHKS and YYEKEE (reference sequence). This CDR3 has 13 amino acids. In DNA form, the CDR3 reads TGTGCCAGCACCGGACAGCAAAACACTGAAGCTTTCTTT. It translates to CASTGQQNTEAFF. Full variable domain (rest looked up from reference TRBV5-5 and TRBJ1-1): DAGVTQSPTHLIKTRGQQVTLRCSPISGHKSVSWYQQVLGQGPQFIFQYYEKEERGRGNFPDRFSARQFPNYSSELNVNALLLGDSALYLCASTGQQNTEAFFGQGTRLTVV.

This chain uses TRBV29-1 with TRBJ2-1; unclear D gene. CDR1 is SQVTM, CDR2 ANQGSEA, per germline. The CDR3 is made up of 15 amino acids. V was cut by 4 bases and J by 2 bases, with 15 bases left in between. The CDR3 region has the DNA TGCAGCGTTGTAGGGCAGGTAGGACCCTACAATGAGCAGTTCTTC. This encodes CSVVGQVGPYNEQFF.

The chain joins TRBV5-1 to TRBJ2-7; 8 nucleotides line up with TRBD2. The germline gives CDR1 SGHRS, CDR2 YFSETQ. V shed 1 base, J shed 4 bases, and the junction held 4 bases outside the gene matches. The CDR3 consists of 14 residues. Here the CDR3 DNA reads TGCGCCAGCAGCTTGCGGGGGGGCGGTTACGAGCAGTACTTC. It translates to CASSLRGGGYEQYF.

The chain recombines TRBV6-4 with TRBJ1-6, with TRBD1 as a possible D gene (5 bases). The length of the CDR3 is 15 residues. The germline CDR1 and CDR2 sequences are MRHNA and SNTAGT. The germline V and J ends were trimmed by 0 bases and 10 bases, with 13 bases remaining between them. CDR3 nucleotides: TGTGCCAGCAGTGACTCGTCCAGGGTAGGATCACCCCTCCACTTT. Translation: CASSDSSRVGSPLHF.

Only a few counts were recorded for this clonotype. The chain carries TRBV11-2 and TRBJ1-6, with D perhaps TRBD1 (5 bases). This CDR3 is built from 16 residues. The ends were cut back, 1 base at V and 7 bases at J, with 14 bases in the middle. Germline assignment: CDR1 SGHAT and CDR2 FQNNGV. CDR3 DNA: TGTGCCAGCAGCTTAGCCCCAGGGTCAGGCAATTCACCCCTCCACTTT. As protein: CASSLAPGSGNSPLHF.

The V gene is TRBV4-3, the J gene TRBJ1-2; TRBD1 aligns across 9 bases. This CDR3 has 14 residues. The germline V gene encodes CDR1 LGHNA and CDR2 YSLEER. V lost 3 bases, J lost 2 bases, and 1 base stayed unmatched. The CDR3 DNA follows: TGCGCCAGCAGCCAGGGGACAGGGAACTATGGCTACACCTTC. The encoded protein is CASSQGTGNYGYTF.